The text below deals with one TCR beta chain. Its matching antigen is unknown. The donors were part of the roughly 130-subject validation cohort, which stood apart from the approximately 630-subject first cohort. The data derive from a study of cytomegalovirus exposure and HLA in healthy donors. General observations from the study: In vitro data verified three CMV-associated chains as specific for CMV antigens. Researchers counted 164 TCR beta chains as cytomegalovirus-associated.

Repertoires were generated with immunoSEQ multiplex PCR, while TCRdb's copy carries only in-frame clones and drops some. The sample contains over 150,000 clones, about 90% of which appear only once. This sequence was found in a woman under 30 in good health and CMV-seropositive. The sequenced sample was PBMCs.

CDR3 residues: CASSYLLTGSSGELFF. CDR3 sequence (DNA): TGCGCCAGCAGCTACCTCTTGACAGGTTCGTCCGGGGAGCTGTTTTTT. The chain couples TRBV5-1 to TRBJ2-2; D possibly corresponds to TRBD1 (6 bases). This CDR3 is 16 amino acids long. V lost 3 bases and J lost 6, with 18 bases in between. The germline CDR1 and CDR2 sequences are SGHRS and YFSETQ.